A selection of T cell receptor beta chains follows, all from one sample in a study of T cells in Graves' hyperthyroidism and ophthalmopathy. TCRdb passed the multiplex PCR reads through MiXCR, listing each CDR3 protein once. The sample records roughly 400,000 distinct CDR3 sequences, more than 15% being singletons. Sequencing used blood. Receptor source: a woman aged 18-29 years with Graves' hyperthyroidism that later progressed to Graves' ophthalmopathy. Both conserved end residues are part of each CDR3. Each record gives: V gene, J gene, D gene, clone size, CDR3 protein, CDR3 DNA. A D gene is named only where the DNA matches it firmly. The size entry is marked missing in some rows and otherwise reads once, few, many or a size class.

TRBV2	TRBJ2-7	-	few	CASKGNEQYF	TGTGCCAGCAAGGGAAACGAGCAGTACTTC
TRBV27	TRBJ1-1	-	many	CASSWGTSAAEAFF	TGTGCCAGCAGTTGGGGGACCTCAGCCGCTGAAGCTTTCTTT
TRBV7-2	TRBJ2-7	-	-	CASSLDGGGGYEQYF	TGTGCCAGCAGCTTAGATGGGGGAGGGGGATACGAGCAGTACTTC
TRBV6-6	TRBJ2-5	-	many	CASSYSVTQETQYF	TGTGCCAGCAGTTACTCCGTCACACAAGAGACCCAGTACTTC
TRBV20-1	TRBJ1-6	TRBD1	many	CSASPGGSSPLHF	TGCAGTGCTAGCCCAGGGGGATCTTCACCCCTCCACTTT
TRBV6-2/TRBV6-3	TRBJ1-3	-	-	CASSYGQGSRGNTIYF	TGTGCCAGCAGTTATGGGCAGGGGTCTCGTGGAAACACCATATATTTT
TRBV12-3/TRBV12-4	TRBJ2-1	-	-	CASPAEDGSFF	TGTGCCAGCCCGGCGGAGGATGGGTCGTTCTTC
TRBV20-1	TRBJ1-6	-	many	CSAREPRGGYEYNSPLHF	TGCAGTGCTAGAGAACCCCGCGGGGGGTATGAATATAATTCACCCCTCCACTTT
TRBV28	TRBJ2-7	-	many	CGTQGSFYEQYF	TGTGGCACTCAGGGGAGTTTCTACGAGCAGTACTTC
TRBV20-1	TRBJ2-1	TRBD2	many	CSASGTSAYNEQFF	TGCAGTGCTTCCGGGACTAGCGCTTACAATGAGCAGTTCTTC
TRBV7-2	TRBJ2-1	TRBD2	many	CASSLAIAGGGYNEQFF	TGTGCCAGCAGCTTAGCGATAGCGGGAGGGGGGTACAATGAGCAGTTCTTC
TRBV2	TRBJ1-2	-	many	CASSEEGQANYGYTF	TGTGCCAGCAGTGAAGAGGGGCAAGCTAACTATGGCTACACCTTC
TRBV7-8	TRBJ2-5	-	many	CASSPRTRRGQETQYF	TGTGCCAGCAGCCCACGGACACGGAGGGGGCAAGAGACCCAGTACTTC
TRBV6-4	TRBJ2-5	-	-	CASSRRRALRQETQYF	TGTGCCAGCAGTCGCCGCAGGGCGTTGCGCCAAGAGACCCAGTACTTC
TRBV7-9	TRBJ1-5	TRBD1	few	CASSPQTSDREVPNQPQHF	TGTGCCAGCAGCCCCCAGACATCCGACAGGGAGGTGCCCAATCAGCCCCAGCATTTT
TRBV6-1	TRBJ1-5	-	many	CASRPNRFGGQPQHF	TGTGCCAGCAGACCGAACAGGTTTGGGGGTCAGCCCCAGCATTTT
TRBV20-1	TRBJ2-3	TRBD2	-	CSAPQWSGDTDTQYF	TGCAGTGCGCCCCAGTGGAGCGGGGACACAGATACGCAGTATTTT
TRBV30	TRBJ2-4	TRBD1	many	CAWTSGTGASKNIQYF	TGTGCCTGGACCTCGGGGACAGGGGCTTCCAAAAACATTCAGTACTTC
TRBV9	TRBJ2-5	TRBD2	once	CASSNEGRVEETQYF	TGTGCCAGCAGCAACGAGGGGAGGGTCGAGGAGACCCAGTACTTC
TRBV12-3/TRBV12-4	TRBJ2-3	TRBD2	-	CASSHQTLASSQYF	TGTGCCAGCAGCCACCAGACACTAGCGTCATCGCAGTATTTT
TRBV2	TRBJ2-7	-	many	CASSIRSPAGTRISSYEQYF	TGTGCCAGCAGTATACGGTCTCCTGCCGGGACAAGGATTAGCTCCTACGAGCAGTACTTC
TRBV5-1	TRBJ1-1	TRBD1	once	CASSPWTGSMNTEAFF	TGCGCCAGCAGCCCTTGGACAGGAAGCATGAACACTGAAGCTTTCTTT
TRBV14	TRBJ2-1	-	many	CASSRQPGVGQFF	TGTGCCAGCAGCCGACAACCGGGGGTCGGTCAGTTCTTC
TRBV12-3/TRBV12-4	TRBJ2-5	TRBD2	many	CASTEGLAGGETQYF	TGTGCCAGCACAGAAGGACTAGCGGGAGGAGAGACCCAGTACTTC
TRBV3-1	TRBJ1-2	-	many	CASSQEGRGRFGYTF	TGTGCCAGCAGCCAAGAAGGGAGGGGTCGCTTTGGCTACACCTTC
TRBV27	TRBJ1-1	-	many	CASSFNRANTEAFF	TGTGCCAGCAGTTTCAACAGGGCAAACACTGAAGCTTTCTTT
TRBV11-2	TRBJ1-5	-	many	CASSLGAGMNQPQHF	TGTGCCAGCAGCTTAGGGGCAGGGATGAATCAGCCCCAGCATTTT
TRBV20-1	TRBJ1-2	-	-	CSARRAENYGYTF	TGCAGTGCTAGGAGGGCAGAAAACTATGGCTACACCTTC